This T cell receptor (beta chain) was documented in a study of CD8 T cells in ankylosing spondylitis. Study findings and constraints: Previously reported in reactive arthritis synovial fluid and blood were some of the motif variants. Clones linked with disease were CD8+ and fairly uncommon in the peripheral blood. Reportedly, disease-linked clones are significantly enriched in ankylosing spondylitis patients' matched synovial fluid. Ankylosing spondylitis blood appeared to be characterized by a TCR beta motif of roughly eight highly homologous variants.

TCRdb redid the calling of the 5' RACE reads with MiXCR, one entry per CDR3 protein. The table has about 360,000 distinct CDR3 sequences, about 14% seen once; the top ten hold 0.95% to 1.4%. The CDR3 contains 14 residues. Germline V gives CDR1 DFQATT, CDR2 SNEGSKA (reference sequence). V was trimmed by 5 bases and J by 2 bases, leaving 12 bases between them. This clonotype appeared many times. Its specificity is not known. The source is a male donor with ankylosing spondylitis or in good health (not recorded which). The sequencing input was blood, either unsorted or a sorted T cell fraction (not recorded which). This rearrangement joins TRBV20-1 to TRBJ2-2; tentatively, D is TRBD2 (6 bases). CDR3 DNA sequence: TGCAGTGCTGACCCGGGACTCAACACCGGGGAGCTGTTTTTT. Protein: CSADPGLNTGELFF.